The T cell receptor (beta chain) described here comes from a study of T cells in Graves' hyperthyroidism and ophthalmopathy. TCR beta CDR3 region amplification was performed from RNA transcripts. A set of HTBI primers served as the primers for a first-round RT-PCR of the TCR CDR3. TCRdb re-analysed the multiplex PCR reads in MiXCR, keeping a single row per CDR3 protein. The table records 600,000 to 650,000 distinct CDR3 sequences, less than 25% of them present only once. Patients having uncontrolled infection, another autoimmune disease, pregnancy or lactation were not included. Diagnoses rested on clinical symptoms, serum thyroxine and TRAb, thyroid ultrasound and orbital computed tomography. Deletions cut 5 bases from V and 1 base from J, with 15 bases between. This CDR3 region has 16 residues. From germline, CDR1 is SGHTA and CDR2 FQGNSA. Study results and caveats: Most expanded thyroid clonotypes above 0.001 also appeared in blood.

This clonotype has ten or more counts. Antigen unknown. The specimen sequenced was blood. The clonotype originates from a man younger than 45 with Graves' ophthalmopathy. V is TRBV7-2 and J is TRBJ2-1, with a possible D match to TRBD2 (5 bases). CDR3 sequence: CASSVDSRGSYNEQFF. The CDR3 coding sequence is TGTGCCAGCAGCGTCGACTCACGGGGTTCCTACAATGAGCAGTTCTTC.